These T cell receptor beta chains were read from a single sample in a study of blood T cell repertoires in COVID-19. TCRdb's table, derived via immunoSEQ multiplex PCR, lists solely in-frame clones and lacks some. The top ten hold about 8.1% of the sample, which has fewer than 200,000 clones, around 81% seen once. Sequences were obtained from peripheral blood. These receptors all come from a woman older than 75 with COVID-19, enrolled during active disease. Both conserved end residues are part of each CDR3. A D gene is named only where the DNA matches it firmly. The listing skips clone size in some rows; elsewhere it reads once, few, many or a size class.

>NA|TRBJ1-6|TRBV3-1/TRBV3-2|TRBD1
TGTGCCAGCAGGGACAGGGGGCAGGGTAATTCACCCCTCCACTTT
CASRDRGQGNSPLHF
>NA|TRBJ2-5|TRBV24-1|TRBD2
TGTGCCACCAGACGGGGGGGCGAAGAGACCCAGTACTTC
CATRRGGEETQYF
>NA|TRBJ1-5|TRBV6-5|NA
TGTGCCAGCAACCAGGGCCTAGGCCAGCCCCAGCATTTT
CASNQGLGQPQHF
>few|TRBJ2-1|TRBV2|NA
TGTGCCAGCAGTGGAAGTAGACTAGGCTCCTACAATGAGCAGTTCTTC
CASSGSRLGSYNEQFF
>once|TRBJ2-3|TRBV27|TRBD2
TGTGCCAGCAGTTCGGGACTAGCGGGGGACACAGATACGCAGTATTTT
CASSSGLAGDTDTQYF
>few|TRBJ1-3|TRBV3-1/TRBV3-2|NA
TGTGCCAGCAGCCAAGATGCCAGCTCTGGAAACACCATATATTTT
CASSQDASSGNTIYF
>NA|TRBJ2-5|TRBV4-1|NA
TGCGCCAGCAGCCTCGGGAAGGGGGGGTACCAAGAGACCCAGTACTTC
CASSLGKGGYQETQYF
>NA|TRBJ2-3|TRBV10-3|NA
TGTGCCATCAGTAGGACAGAACCTAGCACAGATACGCAGTATTTT
CAISRTEPSTDTQYF
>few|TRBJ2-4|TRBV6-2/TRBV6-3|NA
TGTGCCAGCAGTGGACCCCCTTGGCAGAGGGCATCAAACATTCAGTACTTC
CASSGPPWQRASNIQYF
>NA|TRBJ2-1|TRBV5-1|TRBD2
TGCGCCAGCAGCCCCAACGCGGGGGGAGCAGGAAACAATGAGCAGTTCTTC
CASSPNAGGAGNNEQFF
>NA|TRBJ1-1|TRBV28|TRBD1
TGTGCCAGCAGTCCAGGGGGGACAGGGGCTTATAACACTGAAGCTTTCTTT
CASSPGGTGAYNTEAFF
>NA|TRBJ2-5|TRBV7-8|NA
TGTGCCAGCAGCCCTGACAGACAAGAGACCCAGTACTTC
CASSPDRQETQYF
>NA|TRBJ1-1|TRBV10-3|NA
TGTGCCATCGGGACGACAGGGAACACTGAAGCTTTCTTT
CAIGTTGNTEAFF
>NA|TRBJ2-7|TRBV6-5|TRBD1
TGTGCCAGCACCGGGACAGTATCTTCCCACGAGCAGTACTTC
CASTGTVSSHEQYF
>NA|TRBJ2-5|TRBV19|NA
TGTGCCAGTAGCGCCGGACTCCCAGTAGGCGAGACCCAGTACTTC
CASSAGLPVGETQYF
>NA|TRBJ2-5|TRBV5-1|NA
TGCGCCAGCAGTCTGGCGGGGGCCCAAGAGACCCAGTACTTC
CASSLAGAQETQYF
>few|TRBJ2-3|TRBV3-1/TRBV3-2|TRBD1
TGTGCCAGCAGCCCCTACAGTAGGGGGCCCGGCACAGATACGCAGTATTTT
CASSPYSRGPGTDTQYF
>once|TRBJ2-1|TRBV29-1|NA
TGCAGCGTTACAGGAAACTACAATGAGCAGTTCTTC
CSVTGNYNEQFF
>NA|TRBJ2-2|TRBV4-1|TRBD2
TGCGCCAGCAGCCCTAGTCGGGGTAGCGGGAAAGGCTGGGAGCTGTTTTTT
CASSPSRGSGKGWELFF
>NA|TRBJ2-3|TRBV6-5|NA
TGTGCCAGCAAAAGTGCTAAAGAACGAGATACGCAGTATTTT
CASKSAKERDTQYF
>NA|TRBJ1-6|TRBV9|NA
TGTGCCAGCAGCGACGGAGGAGGAATTTCCTATAATTCACCCCTCCACTTT
CASSDGGGISYNSPLHF
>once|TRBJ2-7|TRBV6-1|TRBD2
TGTGCCAGCAGTGAACTGTTAGCGGGGGAGTACGAGCAGTACTTC
CASSELLAGEYEQYF
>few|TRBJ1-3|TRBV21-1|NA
TGTGCCAGCAGCAAAGGGCAAAAGGGGGGGAACAGGGAGGATGGTGGAAACACCATATATTTT
CASSKGQKGGNREDGGNTIYF
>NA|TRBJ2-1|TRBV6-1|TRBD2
TGTGCCAGCAGTGGGCGGGGGGCTAGCGGGACGGGATATGAGCAGTTCTTC
CASSGRGASGTGYEQFF
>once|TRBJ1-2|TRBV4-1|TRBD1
TGCGCCAGCAGCCAAGTGGGGGACAGTGCCTGGGGCTACACCTTC
CASSQVGDSAWGYTF
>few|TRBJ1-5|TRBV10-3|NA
TGTGCCATCAGTGAGGGCAGGGTCGATAGCAATCAGCCCCAGCATTTT
CAISEGRVDSNQPQHF
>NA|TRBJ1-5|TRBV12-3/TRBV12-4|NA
TGTGCCAGCAGCTTCGGGGGGAATCAGCCCCAGCATTTT
CASSFGGNQPQHF
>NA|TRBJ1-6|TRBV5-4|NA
TGTGCCAGCAGCCCCCACAACCTGGGCGATAATTCACCCCTCCACTTT
CASSPHNLGDNSPLHF
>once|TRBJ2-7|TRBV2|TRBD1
TGTGCCAGCAGTGGACAGGGTGGGCACGAGCAGTACTTC
CASSGQGGHEQYF
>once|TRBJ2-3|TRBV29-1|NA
TGCAGCGTCCGGTCGGGTAGCACAGATACGCAGTATTTT
CSVRSGSTDTQYF
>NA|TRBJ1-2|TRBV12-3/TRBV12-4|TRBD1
TGTGCCAGCAGTTTCGGACAGGGGGATGGCTACACCTTC
CASSFGQGDGYTF
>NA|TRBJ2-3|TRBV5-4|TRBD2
TGTGCCAGCAGCTTGTCCCTAGCGGGAATAGGAAAAGATACGCAGTATTTT
CASSLSLAGIGKDTQYF
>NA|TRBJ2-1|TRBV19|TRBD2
TGTGCCAGTAGTATAGTGGGACTAGCGATTGAGCAGTTCTTC
CASSIVGLAIEQFF
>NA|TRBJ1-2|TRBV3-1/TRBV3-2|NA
TGTGCCAGCGGGGGGGTTGGTGGCTACACCTTC
CASGGVGGYTF
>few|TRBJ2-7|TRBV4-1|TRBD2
TGCGCCAGCAGCCCTGGGCTAGCGGAAACCTACGAGCAGTACTTC
CASSPGLAETYEQYF
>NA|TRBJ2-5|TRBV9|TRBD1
TGTGCCAGCAGCGTGGCCCGGACAGGGGAGGACCAGTACTTC
CASSVARTGEDQYF
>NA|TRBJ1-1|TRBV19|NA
TGTGCCAGTAGTGCCCGGGGGAACACTGAAGCTTTCTTT
CASSARGNTEAFF
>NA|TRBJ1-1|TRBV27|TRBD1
TGTGCCAGCAGTTTATATTCTCAGGGGGGTATGAACACTGAAGCTTTCTTT
CASSLYSQGGMNTEAFF
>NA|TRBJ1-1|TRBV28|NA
TGTGCCAGCAGTGCAGGGTTTGAAGCTTTCTTT
CASSAGFEAFF
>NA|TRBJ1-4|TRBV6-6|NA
TGTGCCAGCAGTATCCGGAGGGAAAAACTGTTTTTT
CASSIRREKLFF
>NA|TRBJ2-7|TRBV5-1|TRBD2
TGCGCCAGCAGCCCGAGAATAGCGGGGGGCTCCTACGAGCAGTACTTC
CASSPRIAGGSYEQYF
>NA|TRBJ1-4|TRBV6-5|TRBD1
TGTGCCAGCAGGGACAGGGGCACTAATGAAAAACTGTTTTTT
CASRDRGTNEKLFF
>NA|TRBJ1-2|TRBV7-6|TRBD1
TGTGCCAGCAGCCCGCACAGGGGGGGCTACACCTTC
CASSPHRGGYTF
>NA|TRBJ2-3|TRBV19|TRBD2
TGTGCCAGTAGTAGGGACAGCCGAGGACTAGCGGGCCTTACAGATACGCAGTATTTT
CASSRDSRGLAGLTDTQYF
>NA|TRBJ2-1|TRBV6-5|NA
TGTGCCAGCCATGGGAGGGGGGGCGATGGGCAGTTCTTC
CASHGRGGDGQFF
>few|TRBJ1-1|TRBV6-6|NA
TGTGCCAGCAGTTACTTACAGGGAGAGGGAGCTTTCTTT
CASSYLQGEGAFF
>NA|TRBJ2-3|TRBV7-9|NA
TGTGCCAGCAGCCAGGGTCTACTAGATACGCAGTATTTT
CASSQGLLDTQYF
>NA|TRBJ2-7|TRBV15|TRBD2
TGTGCCACCAGCAGAGATGGAAGCGGGAGGGCCTACGAGCAGTACTTC
CATSRDGSGRAYEQYF
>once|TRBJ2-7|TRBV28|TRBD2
TGTGCCAGCAGTTTGGGGACTAGCGGGAGGGGATCCCGCTACGAGCAGTACTTC
CASSLGTSGRGSRYEQYF
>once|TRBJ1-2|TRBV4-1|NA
TGCGCCAGCAGCCGATTAACACAGGGTGTTGGCTACACCTTC
CASSRLTQGVGYTF